These T cell receptor beta chains were read from a single sample in a study of CD8+CD57+ T cells in acquired aplastic anemia. One entry per CDR3 protein, called by TCRdb with MiXCR from the reads. Found here are under 350,000 distinct CDR3 sequences, 45% to 65% of them singletons; the top ten hold approximately 1.2%. The source material was sorted CD4+, CD8+, or CD8+CD57+ T cells (not recorded which) from PBMCs. These receptors were obtained from a human donor with aplastic anemia. Each CDR3 is given with its conserved first and last residue. The D gene is left open where the match is weak. Rows may omit the clone size; those that give it use once, few, many or a size class.

14,-,-,TRBV5-1,TRBJ2-7,CASSLGFGGYEQYF,TGCGCCAGCAGCTTAGGGTTTGGGGGCTACGAGCAGTACTTC
14,-,many,TRBV2,TRBJ2-1,CASRPGPAYNEQFF,TGTGCCAGCAGACCAGGGCCAGCCTACAATGAGCAGTTCTTC
15,-,-,TRBV24-1,TRBJ2-1,CATSDPAGTGGEQFF,TGTGCCACCAGTGACCCCGCCGGGACCGGAGGTGAGCAGTTCTTC
13,TRBD2,many,TRBV9,TRBJ2-1,CASSVAGGREQFF,TGTGCCAGCAGCGTAGCGGGAGGGCGAGAGCAGTTCTTC
13,TRBD2,-,TRBV7-2,TRBJ2-5,CASSSGGYETQYF,TGTGCCAGCAGCTCCGGGGGGTATGAGACCCAGTACTTC
14,-,-,TRBV6-5,TRBJ2-7,CASSITSSAYEQYF,TGTGCCAGCAGTATCACCTCTAGTGCTTACGAGCAGTACTTC
19,-,-,TRBV10-1,TRBJ1-6,CASGEQGGDRVVRNSPLHF,TGCGCCAGCGGGGAGCAGGGAGGAGACAGAGTAGTTAGGAATTCACCCCTCCACTTT
13,-,-,TRBV5-1,TRBJ1-1,CASSLAGQILAFF,TGCGCCAGCAGCTTGGCGGGGCAGATATTAGCTTTCTTT
17,-,-,TRBV4-3,TRBJ2-6,CASSGKRSNAGANVLTF,TGCGCCAGCAGCGGTAAGCGGTCTAACGCTGGGGCCAACGTCCTGACTTTC
15,-,many,TRBV7-9,TRBJ1-2,CASSLGVAGEYGYTF,TGTGCCAGCAGCTTAGGCGTGGCAGGGGAGTATGGCTACACCTTC
17,TRBD2,-,TRBV7-9,TRBJ2-3,CASSLTTSGGALDTQYF,TGTGCCAGCAGCCTTACCACTAGCGGGGGGGCGTTGGATACGCAGTATTTT
13,-,-,TRBV2,TRBJ1-1,CASSVTLQAEAFF,TGTGCCAGCAGTGTCACCCTCCAGGCTGAAGCTTTCTTT
11,TRBD1,-,TRBV2,TRBJ2-5,CARDRVETQYF,TGTGCCAGGGACAGGGTGGAGACCCAGTACTTC
17,TRBD2,-,TRBV7-3,TRBJ2-3,CASSYSGTSGRSDTQYF,TGTGCCAGCAGCTATAGTGGGACTAGCGGGAGATCAGATACGCAGTATTTT
11,-,-,TRBV7-4,TRBJ1-1,CATTDYTEAFF,TGTGCCACCACAGATTACACTGAAGCTTTCTTT
16,-,many,TRBV5-4,TRBJ2-2,CASSTHTRGNTGELFF,TGTGCCAGCAGCACCCATACCCGGGGGAACACCGGGGAGCTGTTTTTT
14,-,-,TRBV7-9,TRBJ1-1,CASSPPIGVRGTFF,TGTGCCAGCAGCCCCCCCATCGGGGTCCGAGGGACTTTCTTT
13,-,-,TRBV7-6,TRBJ2-1,CASSLAATNQQFF,TGTGCCAGCAGCTTAGCGGCCACCAATCAGCAGTTCTTC
15,-,-,TRBV7-6,TRBJ2-7,CASSLNPSSLYEQYF,TGTGCCAGCAGCTTAAACCCTTCCTCCCTCTACGAGCAGTACTTC
17,-,-,TRBV7-9,TRBJ2-5,CASIRGVRRGLQETQYF,TGTGCCAGCATAAGGGGGGTGAGACGCGGCCTTCAAGAGACCCAGTACTTC
16,-,many,TRBV4-2,TRBJ1-6,CASSQDLSSYNSPLHF,TGTGCCAGCAGCCAAGACCTGAGCTCCTATAATTCACCCCTCCACTTT
16,-,-,TRBV7-8,TRBJ1-3,CASSLEGHLSGNTIYF,TGTGCCAGCAGCTTAGAGGGACATCTCTCTGGAAACACCATATATTTT
15,TRBD2,-,TRBV2,TRBJ2-5,CASSALAGGGETQYF,TGTGCCAGCAGTGCGCTAGCGGGGGGAGGAGAGACCCAGTACTTC
15,TRBD1,-,TRBV19,TRBJ2-7,CASVGRKQGVYEQYF,TGTGCCAGTGTAGGAAGGAAACAGGGGGTATACGAGCAGTACTTC
14,-,many,TRBV11-1,TRBJ1-1,CASSSDRRNTEAFF,TGTGCCAGCAGCTCCGACAGGCGGAACACTGAAGCTTTCTTT
18,-,once,TRBV20-1,TRBJ1-3,CSVLGPLAGSDSGNTIYF,TGCAGTGTTCTTGGCCCTCTTGCAGGGTCGGACTCTGGAAACACCATATATTTT
15,TRBD2,-,TRBV24-1,TRBJ2-1,CATSESGRTYNEQFF,TGTGCCACCAGTGAGAGCGGGAGGACCTACAATGAGCAGTTCTTC
17,TRBD2,once,TRBV9,TRBJ2-6,CASSVASGGPGANVLTF,TGTGCCAGCAGCGTAGCTAGCGGGGGGCCTGGGGCCAACGTCCTGACTTTC
14,TRBD2,-,TRBV27,TRBJ2-7,CAGSPAGGPYEQYF,TGTGCCGGCAGTCCAGCGGGAGGGCCGTACGAGCAGTACTTC
15,-,-,TRBV7-2,TRBJ2-2,CASSFGQPNTGELFF,TGTGCCAGCAGCTTTGGACAGCCGAACACCGGGGAGCTGTTTTTT
12,-,-,TRBV10-1,TRBJ2-7,CASSSPPGQQYF,TGCGCCAGCAGCTCGCCTCCGGGACAGCAGTACTTC
15,TRBD2,-,TRBV19,TRBJ2-7,CTSTYGTSGTYEQYF,TGTACCAGTACCTATGGGACTAGCGGGACGTACGAGCAGTACTTC
16,-,-,TRBV24-1,TRBJ2-3,CATSTPSGQGSDTQYF,TGTGCCACCAGTACCCCGTCTGGCCAAGGGTCAGATACGCAGTATTTT
14,TRBD1,-,TRBV9,TRBJ1-2,CASSVQTGNYGYTF,TGTGCCAGCAGCGTCCAGACAGGGAACTATGGCTACACCTTC
17,TRBD1,-,TRBV13,TRBJ2-7,CASSPRPPGQGGNEQYF,TGTGCCAGCAGCCCGCGCCCCCCGGGACAGGGTGGCAACGAGCAGTACTTC
16,TRBD2,many,TRBV12-3/TRBV12-4,TRBJ2-5,CASSQPGLAGGETQYF,TGTGCCAGCAGCCAGCCTGGACTAGCGGGAGGAGAGACCCAGTACTTC
15,-,many,TRBV10-2,TRBJ1-1,CASSEEVLVNTEAFF,TGCGCCAGCAGTGAGGAGGTGCTTGTGAACACTGAAGCTTTCTTT
18,-,-,TRBV2,TRBJ1-2,CASSEIRSRLPTNYSYTF,TGTGCCAGCAGTGAAATTAGGTCCAGGTTGCCTACTAACTATAGCTACACCTTC
14,TRBD1,-,TRBV10-3,TRBJ2-5,CAISEGTGRETQYF,TGTGCCATCAGTGAAGGGACAGGGCGAGAGACCCAGTACTTC
13,-,-,TRBV7-3,TRBJ1-1,CASSTTGATEAFF,TGTGCCAGCAGCACGACAGGAGCCACTGAAGCTTTCTTT
15,-,many,TRBV5-1,TRBJ1-2,CASSLGGAGNYGYTF,TGCGCCAGCAGCTTGGGGGGTGCGGGGAACTATGGCTACACCTTC
17,TRBD2,-,TRBV24-1,TRBJ2-3,CATSEGLAGAPLLTQYF,TGTGCCACCAGTGAAGGACTAGCGGGAGCCCCTCTTCTTACGCAGTATTTT
15,-,-,TRBV7-2,TRBJ1-3,CASSTRQAGRNTIYF,TGTGCCAGCAGCACAAGACAGGCCGGGAGAAACACCATATATTTT
13,-,few,TRBV7-8,TRBJ2-7,CASSLRGTYEQYF,TGTGCCAGCAGCTTACGTGGGACTTACGAGCAGTACTTC
15,-,many,TRBV6-5,TRBJ2-5,CASSYRGTEGETQYF,TGTGCCAGCAGTTACAGGGGCACTGAGGGAGAGACCCAGTACTTC
14,-,-,TRBV7-9,TRBJ1-5,CASSVGGRNQPQHF,TGTGCCAGCAGCGTGGGGGGGCGAAATCAGCCCCAGCATTTT
13,TRBD1,-,TRBV20-1,TRBJ1-2,CSATDRGNYGYTF,TGCAGTGCCACCGACAGGGGTAACTATGGCTACACCTTC
15,-,-,TRBV20-1,TRBJ1-5,CSARDPSPINQPQHF,TGCAGTGCTAGAGATCCTTCCCCCATAAATCAGCCCCAGCATTTT
15,-,few,TRBV9,TRBJ2-3,CASSVGTVSTDTQCF,TGTGCCAGCAGCGTCGGAACAGTTTCGACAGATACGCAGTGTTTT
18,TRBD2,once,TRBV10-2,TRBJ2-3,CASSEMAASGGRTDTQYF,TGCGCCAGCAGTGAGATGGCGGCTAGCGGGGGGCGCACAGATACGCAGTATTTT
13,-,-,TRBV19,TRBJ2-1,CASKVGRLNEQFF,TGTGCCAGTAAGGTCGGCAGACTAAATGAGCAGTTCTTC
11,-,many,TRBV6-2/TRBV6-3,TRBJ2-3,CASSYHATQYF,TGTGCCAGCAGTTACCACGCTACGCAGTATTTT
14,-,few,TRBV28,TRBJ1-6,CASSDSPYNSPLHF,TGTGCCAGCAGTGACAGTCCCTATAATTCACCCCTCCACTTT
16,-,many,TRBV19,TRBJ1-2,CASRPPPQQGSYGYTF,TGTGCCAGTAGGCCGCCGCCCCAACAAGGATCCTATGGCTACACCTTC
13,-,-,TRBV19,TRBJ2-7,CASSIGGAGEQYF,TGTGCCAGTAGTATTGGAGGGGCAGGTGAGCAGTACTTC